Listed below are T cell receptor beta chains from one sample, sequenced in a study of T cell responses to AZD1222 COVID-19 vaccine. This table comes from immunoSEQ multiplex PCR, and its TCRdb copy is limited to in-frame clones, with some not included. The sample gives about 56,000 clones, approximately 86% of which show up once; approximately 15% is in the top ten. This material consisted of peripheral blood, taken on day 0 of AZD1222 vaccination. The receptors come from an adult in good health. Each CDR3 is given with its conserved first and last residue. The order of the fields is D gene, V gene, clone size, J gene, CDR3 protein, CDR3 DNA. D genes are given only for firm matches. Expanded clones get a size class; other rows say once, few or many, or leave the size out.

D gene: .
V gene: TRBV12-3/TRBV12-4
clone size: .
J gene: TRBJ1-1
CDR3 protein: CASSWSRAGEAFF
CDR3 DNA: TGTGCCAGCAGTTGGTCTAGGGCAGGGGAAGCTTTCTTT

D gene: TRBD1
V gene: TRBV5-1
clone size: .
J gene: TRBJ1-1
CDR3 protein: CASSSARGDTEAFF
CDR3 DNA: TGCGCCAGCAGCTCTGCCAGGGGGGACACTGAAGCTTTCTTT

D gene: TRBD2
V gene: TRBV7-2
clone size: .
J gene: TRBJ2-7
CDR3 protein: CASSLTSGRKGYEQYF
CDR3 DNA: TGTGCCAGCAGCCTGACTAGCGGTAGAAAGGGCTACGAGCAGTACTTC

D gene: .
V gene: TRBV6-2/TRBV6-3
clone size: .
J gene: TRBJ2-7
CDR3 protein: CASSQGVEQYF
CDR3 DNA: TGTGCCAGCAGTCAGGGCGTCGAGCAGTACTTC

D gene: .
V gene: TRBV7-8
clone size: .
J gene: TRBJ1-1
CDR3 protein: CASSLEGGTEAFF
CDR3 DNA: TGTGCCAGCAGCTTAGAAGGGGGTACTGAAGCTTTCTTT

D gene: .
V gene: TRBV6-4
clone size: .
J gene: TRBJ1-1
CDR3 protein: CASSEDMNTEAFF
CDR3 DNA: TGTGCCAGCAGTGAAGATATGAACACTGAAGCTTTCTTT

D gene: .
V gene: TRBV9
clone size: once
J gene: TRBJ2-2
CDR3 protein: CASSPDRSGELFF
CDR3 DNA: TGTGCCAGCAGCCCAGACAGGTCCGGGGAGCTGTTTTTT

D gene: TRBD2
V gene: TRBV30
clone size: .
J gene: TRBJ2-7
CDR3 protein: CAWSSSGPSYEQYF
CDR3 DNA: TGTGCCTGGAGTTCTAGCGGGCCCTCTTACGAGCAGTACTTC

D gene: .
V gene: TRBV6-4
clone size: few
J gene: TRBJ2-6
CDR3 protein: CASSDRGGAGANVLTF
CDR3 DNA: TGTGCCAGCAGTGACAGGGGAGGCGCTGGGGCCAACGTCCTGACTTTC

D gene: TRBD1
V gene: TRBV7-6
clone size: once
J gene: TRBJ1-4
CDR3 protein: CASSSRTGRGEKLFF
CDR3 DNA: TGTGCCAGCAGCTCCCGGACAGGGCGAGGCGAAAAACTGTTTTTT